This T cell receptor beta chain was identified in a study of T cells expressing NK-cell markers. Study at large: It was from sorted CD3+CD56+NKG2C+, CD3+CD56+NKG2C- and CD3+CD56-NKG2C+ T cells that TCR beta repertoires came.

Study outcomes and limitations: Dominant NKG2C+ clonotype frequencies of about 1.0-7.5% of CD8+ T cells were measured in over 5 donors.

A note on this clonotype: Its antigen is unknown.

This CDR3 spans 14 amino acids. TCRdb reanalyzed the 5' RACE reads and collapses them to one entry per CDR3 protein, without DNA. This listing includes 350,000 to 500,000 distinct CDR3 sequences. The sequence derives from a woman between 18 and 75 years old in good health. Sequences were obtained from blood T cells: a sorted CD56 or NKG2C T cell subset, CD4+ or CD8+ T cells, or bulk PBMC T cells (not recorded which). The chain carries TRBV12-3 or TRBV12-4 and TRBJ1-4; checking the TCRdb D call of TRBD1 is not possible without DNA. The CDR3 reads CASRPGGWNEKLFF.